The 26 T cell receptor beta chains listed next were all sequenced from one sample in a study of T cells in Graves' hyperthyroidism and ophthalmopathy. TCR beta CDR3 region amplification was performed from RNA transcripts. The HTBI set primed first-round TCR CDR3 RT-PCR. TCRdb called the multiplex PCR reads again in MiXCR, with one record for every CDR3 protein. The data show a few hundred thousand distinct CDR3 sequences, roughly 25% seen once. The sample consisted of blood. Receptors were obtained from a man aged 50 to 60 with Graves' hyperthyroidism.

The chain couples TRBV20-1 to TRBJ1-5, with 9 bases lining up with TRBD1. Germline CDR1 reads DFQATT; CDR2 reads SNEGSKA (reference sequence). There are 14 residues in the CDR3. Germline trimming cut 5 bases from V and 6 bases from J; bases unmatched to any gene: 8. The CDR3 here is CSALTGGSGQPQHF. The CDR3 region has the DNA TGCAGTGCTCTGACAGGGGGATCGGGTCAGCCCCAGCATTTT.

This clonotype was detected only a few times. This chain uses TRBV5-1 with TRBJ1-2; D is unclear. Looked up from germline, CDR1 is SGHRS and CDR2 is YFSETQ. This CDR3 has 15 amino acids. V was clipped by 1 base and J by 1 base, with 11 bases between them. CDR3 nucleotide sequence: TGCGCCAGCAGCTTGACACCTAACGTTAACTATGGCTACACCTTC. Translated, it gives CASSLTPNVNYGYTF.

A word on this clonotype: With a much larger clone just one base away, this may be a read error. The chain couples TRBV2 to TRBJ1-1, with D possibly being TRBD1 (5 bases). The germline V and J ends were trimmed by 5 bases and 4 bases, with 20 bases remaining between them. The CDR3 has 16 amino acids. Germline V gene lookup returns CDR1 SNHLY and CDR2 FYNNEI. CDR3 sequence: CASSNGSWGVGTEAFF. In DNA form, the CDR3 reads TGTGCCAGCAGTAATGGCAGCTGGGGGGTGGGCACTGAAGCTTTCTTT.

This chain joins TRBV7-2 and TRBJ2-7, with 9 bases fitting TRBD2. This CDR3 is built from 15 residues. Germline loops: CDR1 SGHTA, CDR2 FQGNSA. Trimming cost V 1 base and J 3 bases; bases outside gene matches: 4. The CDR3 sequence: CASSLVVAGDYEQYF. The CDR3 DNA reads TGTGCCAGCAGCTTAGTTGTAGCGGGGGACTACGAGCAGTACTTC.

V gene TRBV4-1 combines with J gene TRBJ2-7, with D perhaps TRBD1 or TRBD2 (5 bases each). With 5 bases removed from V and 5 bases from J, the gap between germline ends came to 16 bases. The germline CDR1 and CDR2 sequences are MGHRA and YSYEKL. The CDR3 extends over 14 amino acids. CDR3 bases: TGCGCCAGCAGCTCCCAGTGGGGACCCGACGAGCAGTACTTC. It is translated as CASSSQWGPDEQYF.

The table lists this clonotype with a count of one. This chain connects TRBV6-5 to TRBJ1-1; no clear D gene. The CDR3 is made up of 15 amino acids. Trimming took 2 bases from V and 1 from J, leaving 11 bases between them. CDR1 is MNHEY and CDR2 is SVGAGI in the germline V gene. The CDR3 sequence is CASSYLKPGNTEAFF. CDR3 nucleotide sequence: TGTGCCAGCAGTTACCTTAAACCAGGGAACACTGAAGCTTTCTTT.

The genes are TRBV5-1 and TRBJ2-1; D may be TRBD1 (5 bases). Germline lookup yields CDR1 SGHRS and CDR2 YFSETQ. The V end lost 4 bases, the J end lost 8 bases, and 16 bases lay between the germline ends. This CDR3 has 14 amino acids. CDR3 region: CASSIGHQRDEQFF. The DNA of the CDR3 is TGCGCCAGCAGCATCGGACACCAACGGGATGAGCAGTTCTTC.

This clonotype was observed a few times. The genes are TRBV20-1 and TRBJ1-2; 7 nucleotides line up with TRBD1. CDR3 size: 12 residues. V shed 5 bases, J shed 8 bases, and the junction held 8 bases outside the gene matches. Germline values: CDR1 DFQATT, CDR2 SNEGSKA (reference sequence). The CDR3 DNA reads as TGCAGTGCTGAACAGGGGTTAGGGGGCTACACCTTC. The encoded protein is CSAEQGLGGYTF.

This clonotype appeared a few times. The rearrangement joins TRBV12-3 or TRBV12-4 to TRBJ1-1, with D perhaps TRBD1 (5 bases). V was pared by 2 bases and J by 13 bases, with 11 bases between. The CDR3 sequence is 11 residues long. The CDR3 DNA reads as TGTGCCAGCAGTTTATCGGGGGTCCTTTTCTTT. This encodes CASSLSGVLFF.

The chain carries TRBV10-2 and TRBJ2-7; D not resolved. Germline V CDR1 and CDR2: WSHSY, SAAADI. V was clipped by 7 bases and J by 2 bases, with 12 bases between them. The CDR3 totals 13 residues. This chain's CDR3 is CASTSRAAYEQYF. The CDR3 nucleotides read TGCGCCAGCACTTCTCGCGCAGCCTACGAGCAGTACTTC.

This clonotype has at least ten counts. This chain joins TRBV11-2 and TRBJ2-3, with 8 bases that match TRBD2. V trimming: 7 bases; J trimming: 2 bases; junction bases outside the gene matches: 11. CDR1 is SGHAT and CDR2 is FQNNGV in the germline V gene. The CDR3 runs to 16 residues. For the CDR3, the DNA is TGTGCCAGCACATCATTCACGGGGGGGATCACAGATACGCAGTATTTT. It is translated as CASTSFTGGITDTQYF.

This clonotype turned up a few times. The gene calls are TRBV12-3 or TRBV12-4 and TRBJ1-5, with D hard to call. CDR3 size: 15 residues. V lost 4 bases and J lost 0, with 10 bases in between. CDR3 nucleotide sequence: TGTGCCAGCAGTTCCGTGGGCGGTAGCAATCAGCCCCAGCATTTT. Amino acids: CASSSVGGSNQPQHF.

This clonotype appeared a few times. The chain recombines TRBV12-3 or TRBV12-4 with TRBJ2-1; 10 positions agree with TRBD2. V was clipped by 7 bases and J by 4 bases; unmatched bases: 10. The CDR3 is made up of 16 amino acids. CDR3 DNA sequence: TGTGCCAGCACCACTAGCGGGGTTAAGTTATACAATGAGCAGTTCTTC. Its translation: CASTTSGVKLYNEQFF.

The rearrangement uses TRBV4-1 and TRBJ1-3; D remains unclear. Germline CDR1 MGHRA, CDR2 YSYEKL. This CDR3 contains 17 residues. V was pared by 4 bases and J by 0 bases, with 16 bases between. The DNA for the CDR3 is TGCGCCAGCAGCCGATCGGGGATTGACGTCTCTGGAAACACCATATATTTT. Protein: CASSRSGIDVSGNTIYF.

The DNA for the CDR3 is TGTGCCAGCAGCTTAACGGTTCAATCAGGTTTTAACTATGGCTACACCTTC. Protein sequence: CASSLTVQSGFNYGYTF. The chain couples TRBV7-2 to TRBJ1-2; unclear D gene. Germline V gene sequence: CDR1 SGHTA, CDR2 FQGNSA. This CDR3 contains 17 residues. Deletions cut 2 bases from V and 1 base from J, with 17 bases between.

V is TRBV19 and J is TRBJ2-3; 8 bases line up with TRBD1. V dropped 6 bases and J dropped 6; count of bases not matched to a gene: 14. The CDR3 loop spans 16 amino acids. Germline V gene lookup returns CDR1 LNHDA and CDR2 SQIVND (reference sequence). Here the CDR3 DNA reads TGTGCCAGTAGGGATCCAGGGGGCGCGGAGCCCGATACGCAGTATTTT. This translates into CASRDPGGAEPDTQYF.

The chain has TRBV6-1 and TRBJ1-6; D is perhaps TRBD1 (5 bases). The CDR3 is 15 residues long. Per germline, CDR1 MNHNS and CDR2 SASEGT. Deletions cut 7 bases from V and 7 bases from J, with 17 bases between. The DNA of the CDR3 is TGTGCCAGCACGACAGCCATTGACCGGAATTCACCCCTCCACTTT. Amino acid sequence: CASTTAIDRNSPLHF.

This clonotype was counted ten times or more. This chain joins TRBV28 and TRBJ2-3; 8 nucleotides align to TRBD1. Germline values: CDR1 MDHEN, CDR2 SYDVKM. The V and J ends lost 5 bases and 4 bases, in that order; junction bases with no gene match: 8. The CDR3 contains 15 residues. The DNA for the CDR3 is TGTGCCAGCAGTCCAGCTAGGACAGGGTCAGATACGCAGTATTTT. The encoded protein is CASSPARTGSDTQYF.

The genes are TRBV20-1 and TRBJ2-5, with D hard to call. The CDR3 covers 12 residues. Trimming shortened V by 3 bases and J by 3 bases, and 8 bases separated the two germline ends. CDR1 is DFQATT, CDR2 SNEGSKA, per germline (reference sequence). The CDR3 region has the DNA TGCAGTGCTAGTTCTCACGAAGAGACCCAGTACTTC. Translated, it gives CSASSHEETQYF.

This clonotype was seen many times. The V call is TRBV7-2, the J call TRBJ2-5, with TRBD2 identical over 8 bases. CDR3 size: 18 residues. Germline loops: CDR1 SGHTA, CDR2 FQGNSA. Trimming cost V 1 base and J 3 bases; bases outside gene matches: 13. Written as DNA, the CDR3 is TGTGCCAGCAGCTTAGAGGGCCATACAGCGGGAGCGGAAGAGACCCAGTACTTC. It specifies CASSLEGHTAGAEETQYF.

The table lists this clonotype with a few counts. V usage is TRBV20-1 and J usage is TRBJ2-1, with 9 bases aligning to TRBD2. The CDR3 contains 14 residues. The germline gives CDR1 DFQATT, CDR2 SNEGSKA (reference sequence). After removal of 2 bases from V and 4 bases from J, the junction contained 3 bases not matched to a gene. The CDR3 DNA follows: TGCAGTGCTAGAACGACTAGCGGATACAATGAGCAGTTCTTC. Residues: CSARTTSGYNEQFF.

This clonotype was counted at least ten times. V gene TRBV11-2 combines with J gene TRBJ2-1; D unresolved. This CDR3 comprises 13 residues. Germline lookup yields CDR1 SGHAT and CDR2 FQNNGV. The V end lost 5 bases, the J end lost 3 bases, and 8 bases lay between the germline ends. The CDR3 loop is CASSMTGYNEQFF. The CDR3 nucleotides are TGTGCCAGCAGCATGACTGGCTACAATGAGCAGTTCTTC.

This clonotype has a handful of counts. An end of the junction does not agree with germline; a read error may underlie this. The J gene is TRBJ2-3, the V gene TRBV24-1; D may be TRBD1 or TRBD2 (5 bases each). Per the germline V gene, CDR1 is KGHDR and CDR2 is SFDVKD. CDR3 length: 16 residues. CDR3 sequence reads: CAPSDPGTASTDTQYF. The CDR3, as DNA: TGTGCCCCCAGTGACCCCGGGACCGCCAGCACAGATACGCAGTATTTT.

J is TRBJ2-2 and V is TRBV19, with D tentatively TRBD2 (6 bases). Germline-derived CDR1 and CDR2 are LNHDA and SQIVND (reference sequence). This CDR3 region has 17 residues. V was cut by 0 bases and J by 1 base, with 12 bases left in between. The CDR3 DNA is TGTGCCAGTAGTATAGATCGAAGCGGGCAGAACACCGGGGAGCTGTTTTTT. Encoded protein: CASSIDRSGQNTGELFF.

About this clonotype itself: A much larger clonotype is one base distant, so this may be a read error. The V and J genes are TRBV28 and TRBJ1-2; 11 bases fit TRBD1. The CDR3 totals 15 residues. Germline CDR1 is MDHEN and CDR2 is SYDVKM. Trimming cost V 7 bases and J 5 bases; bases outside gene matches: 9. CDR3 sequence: CASNGLGTGGYGYTF. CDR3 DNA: TGTGCCAGCAATGGCTTAGGGACAGGGGGTTATGGCTACACCTTC.

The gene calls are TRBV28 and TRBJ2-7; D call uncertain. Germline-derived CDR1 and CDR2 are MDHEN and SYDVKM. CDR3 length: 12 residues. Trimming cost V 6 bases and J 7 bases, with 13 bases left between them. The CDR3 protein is CASSSRHIEQYF. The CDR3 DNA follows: TGTGCCAGCAGCTCGCGACATATTGAGCAGTACTTC.